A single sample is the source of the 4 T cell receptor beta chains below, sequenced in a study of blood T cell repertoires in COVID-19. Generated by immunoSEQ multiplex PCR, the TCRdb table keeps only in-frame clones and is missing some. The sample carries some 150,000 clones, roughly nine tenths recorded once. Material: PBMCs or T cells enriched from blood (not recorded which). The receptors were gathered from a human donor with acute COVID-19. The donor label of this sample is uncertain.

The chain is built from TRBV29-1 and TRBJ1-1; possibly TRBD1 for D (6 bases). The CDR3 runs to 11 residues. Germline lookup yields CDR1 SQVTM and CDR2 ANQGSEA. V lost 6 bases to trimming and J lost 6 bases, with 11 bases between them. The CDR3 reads CSVKGGPEAFF. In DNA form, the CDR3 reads TGCAGCGTCAAGGGGGGGCCTGAAGCTTTCTTT.

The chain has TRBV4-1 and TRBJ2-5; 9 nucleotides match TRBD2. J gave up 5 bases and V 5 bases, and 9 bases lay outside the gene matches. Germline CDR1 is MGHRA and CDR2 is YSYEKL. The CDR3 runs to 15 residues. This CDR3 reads CASSKRGAEGETQYF. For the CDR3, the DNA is TGCGCCAGCAGCAAGCGGGGGGCCGAAGGGGAGACCCAGTACTTC.

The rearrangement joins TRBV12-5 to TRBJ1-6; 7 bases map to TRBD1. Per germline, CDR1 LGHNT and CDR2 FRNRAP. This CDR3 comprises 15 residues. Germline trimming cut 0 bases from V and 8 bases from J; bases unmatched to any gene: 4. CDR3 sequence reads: CASGLVGDRHSPLHF. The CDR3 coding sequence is TGTGCTAGTGGTTTGGTAGGGGACAGACATTCACCCCTCCACTTT. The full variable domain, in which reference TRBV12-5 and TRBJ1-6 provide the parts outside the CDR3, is DARVTQTPRHKVTEMGQEVTMRCQPILGHNTVFWYRQTMMQGLELLAYFRNRAPLDDSGMPKDRFSAEMPDATLATLKIQPSEPRDSAVYFCASGLVGDRHSPLHFGNGTRLTVT.

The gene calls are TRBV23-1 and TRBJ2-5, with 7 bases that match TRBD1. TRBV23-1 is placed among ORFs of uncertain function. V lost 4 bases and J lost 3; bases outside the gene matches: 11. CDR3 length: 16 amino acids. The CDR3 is CASSPPAPDREETQYF. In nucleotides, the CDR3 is TGCGCCAGCAGTCCGCCCGCCCCCGACAGGGAAGAGACCCAGTACTTC.